This TCR beta chain was retrieved from a study of a mutant IDH1 vaccine in newly diagnosed glioma. Study in general: Patients under treatment included about 60% males and roughly 40% females and had a mean age of approximately 40 years.

The CDR3 sequence is 15 residues long. CDR1 and CDR2 from the germline V gene are SGHTA and FQGNSA. V gave up 4 bases and J gave up 4 bases, with 16 bases separating them. Time point defined: week 23, last vaccination. The content of each vaccine dose was 300 ug of mutant IDH1 20-mer peptide, and topical imiquimod accompanied it. As concerns this clone: Antigen: not known.

TCRdb's table, derived via immunoSEQ multiplex PCR, lists solely in-frame clones and lacks some. The sample consists of about 72,000 clones, 84% of them appearing once. This clonotype originated in a man aged 18 to 30 with glioma. Sequenced material: PBMCs, taken from a glioma patient whose treatment included an IDH1 peptide vaccine. V usage is TRBV7-2 and J usage is TRBJ1-2, with D unclear. The CDR3 spells CASSSPGLGGYGYTF. The CDR3 bases are TGTGCCAGCAGCTCACCGGGCCTGGGAGGCTATGGCTACACCTTC.